The next 2 T cell receptor beta chains were all read from a single sample in a study of beta chain features in type 1 diabetes. The study reverse transcribed the entire isolated RNA, so it sequenced expressed TCRB transcripts. TCRdb's copy holds only in-frame clones and misses some; the assay was immunoSEQ multiplex PCR. This sample has roughly 310,000 clones, with around 10% found just once. The sequenced material came from naive CD4+ T cells from blood. The receptors come from a woman younger than 45 in good health.

This clone was observed a few times. The CDR3 DNA reads as TGCGCCAGTAGAAGGACAGGAGACACCGGGGAGCTGTTTTTT. It encodes CASRRTGDTGELFF. This rearrangement joins TRBV4-3 to TRBJ2-2; 7 positions match TRBD1. The CDR3 contains 14 residues. In germline, CDR1 is LGHNA, CDR2 YSLEER. V trimming: 9 bases; J trimming: 3 bases; junction bases outside the gene matches: 7.

In its sample, this clone was seen a few times. The chain joins TRBV4-3 to TRBJ2-2; 12 bases agree with TRBD2. V shed 1 base, J shed 6 bases, and the junction held 6 bases outside the gene matches. Germline loops: CDR1 LGHNA, CDR2 YSLEER. This CDR3 is built from 17 residues. As DNA, the CDR3 is TGCGCCAGCAGCCAAGGAATGACTAGCGGGAGTCCCGGGGAGCTGTTTTTT. Its translation is CASSQGMTSGSPGELFF.